This is a list of T cell receptor beta chains from one sample in a study of blood T cell repertoires in COVID-19. Method: immunoSEQ multiplex PCR; TCRdb's copy keeps in-frame clones and lacks some. The table has about 140,000 clones, 60% to 80% seen once; the top ten hold less than 3%. Sequencing was performed on PBMCs or T cells enriched from blood (not recorded which). These receptors all come from a woman aged 45-65 years who had recovered from COVID-19. Each CDR3 is given without its conserved first and last residue.

v_gene,CDR3aa
TRBV5-6,ASSLQGENYGYT
TRBV13,ASSPRTSTGELF
TRBV5-1,ASSLQQVSYNEQF
TRBV7-2,ASSLASKGIGLAGRNEQF
TRBV2,ASSDRGARIQPQH
TRBV25-1,ASSESLAPMTQY
TRBV20-1,SAYGQYGYT
TRBV2,ASSEAAGKAYEQY
TRBV21-1,ASSPTSGRSYEQY
TRBV10-1,ASSQGMNTEAF
TRBV5-8,ASSHGTGGDSLYGYT
TRBV2,ASRGTGVQPQH
TRBV29-1,SVKPSFTVNTEAF
TRBV5-1,ASSFAAGGAGTEAF
TRBV28,ATNSQGAGYT
TRBV6-5,ASGGTGGSYEQY
TRBV10-3,AISFGQGATSGSSYNEQF
TRBV19,ASSTAGGPDNEQF
TRBV6-5,ASARGFGNTIY
TRBV9,ASSPGTAMNTEAF
TRBV30,AWNGGEQF
TRBV27,ASSRTGNYGYT
TRBV28,ASSSGGGANEKLF
TRBV5-1,ASSGTGSNEQF
TRBV7-8,ASSFITGGAEIGGSPLH
TRBV9,ASSPLGGTGANVLT
TRBV3-1/TRBV3-2,ASSQDNSGNTIY
TRBV5-1,ASSLTLGVTEAF
TRBV18,ASSPTRDTGELF
TRBV3-1/TRBV3-2,ASSQAGTAYNYGYT
TRBV10-1,ASSDPGLGTDTQY
TRBV11-3,ASSVSGDQPQH
TRBV10-2,ASVQRGFIGTEAF
TRBV4-1,ASSQDLGTPKF
TRBV6-5,ASTDRPPNTEAF
TRBV7-9,ASSSPGAYEQY
TRBV7-3,ASSLGNSGANVLT
TRBV7-9,ASSLGGIGNSPLH
TRBV19,ASSGDTSYNSPLH
TRBV2,ASRPQGVFEKLF
TRBV7-3,ASSVRGSSYNEQF
TRBV5-6,ASSFLTSTYQETQY
TRBV30,AWSDSREQY
TRBV10-1,ASSGVHDKQY
TRBV29-1,SVGTGGIAGELF
TRBV4-1,ASSQGSDPSEGQY